Reported below is one T cell receptor beta chain. For the second PCR, which ran for about 7 to 11 cycles, a sample-barcoded 5' primer and a J-beta primer mix were used. In TCRdb, the 5' RACE reads were re-called with MiXCR into one record per CDR3 protein. Among roughly 2 million distinct CDR3 sequences listed, around half were seen once. This entry is derived from a study of blood T cells in healthy people across ages. Study summary: Capture by template switching was about one barcoded beta molecule per two T cells.

Donors each provided 8 to 10 milliliters of peripheral blood. Each sample yielded at least 7 million isolated PBMCs. Trimming took off 6 bases at V and 0 bases at J, with 17 bases between the two ends. This CDR3 is built from 15 residues. Germline V gene data show CDR1 as DFQATT and CDR2 as SNEGSKA (reference sequence). The chain couples TRBV20-1 to TRBJ1-2, with D maybe TRBD1 (5 bases). The origin of this receptor is a woman aged 40 to 49 in good health. Material for sequencing was blood. CDR3 in DNA: TGCAGTGCAGACTCGGGACTGATAGCTAACTATGGCTACACCTTC. Its protein product is CSADSGLIANYGYTF.